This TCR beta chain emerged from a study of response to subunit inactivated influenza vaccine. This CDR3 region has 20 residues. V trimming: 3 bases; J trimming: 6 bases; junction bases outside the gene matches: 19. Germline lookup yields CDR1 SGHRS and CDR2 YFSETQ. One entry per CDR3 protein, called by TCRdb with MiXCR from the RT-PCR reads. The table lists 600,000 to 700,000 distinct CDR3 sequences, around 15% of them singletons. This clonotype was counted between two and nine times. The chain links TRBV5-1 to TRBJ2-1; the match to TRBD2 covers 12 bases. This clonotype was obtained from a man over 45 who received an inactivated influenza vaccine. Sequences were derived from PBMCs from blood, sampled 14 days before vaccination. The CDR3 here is CASSSRQGQRLAGESNEQFF. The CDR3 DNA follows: TGCGCCAGCAGCTCCCGACAGGGTCAACGACTAGCGGGAGAATCCAATGAGCAGTTCTTC. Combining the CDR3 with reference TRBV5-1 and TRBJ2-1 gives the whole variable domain KAGVTQTPRYLIKTRGQQVTLSCSPISGHRSVSWYQQTPGQGLQFLFEYFSETQRNKGNFPGRFSGRQFSNSRSEMNVSTLELGDSALYLCASSSRQGQRLAGESNEQFFGPGTRLTVL.